This TCR beta chain was documented in a study of sequential checkpoint blockade in melanoma. Study at large: After both sequences, patients received maintenance nivolumab.

Germline V gene data show CDR1 as MNHEY and CDR2 as SMNVEV (reference sequence). J gave up 6 bases and V 8 bases, and 9 bases lay outside the gene matches. The CDR3 runs 14 residues. Described treatment: randomized to nivolumab then ipilimumab (arm A) or the reverse (arm B). Sequencing used immunoSEQ multiplex PCR; TCRdb keeps in-frame clones, though not all of them. There are around 18,000 clones in the sample; 55% to 75% occur only once, and 15% to 20% lies in the top ten. This clone was recorded only once. This material consisted of CD8+ T cells sorted from blood (inferred from file names), taken from a patient given nivolumab and ipilimumab in sequence. This chain links TRBV27 with TRBJ2-3, with 9 bases matching TRBD2. The receptor's source is a human donor with melanoma. The CDR3 nucleotides read TGTGCCAGCGGCTTTATAGCGGGAGCTGATACGCAGTATTTT. This sequence encodes CASGFIAGADTQYF.